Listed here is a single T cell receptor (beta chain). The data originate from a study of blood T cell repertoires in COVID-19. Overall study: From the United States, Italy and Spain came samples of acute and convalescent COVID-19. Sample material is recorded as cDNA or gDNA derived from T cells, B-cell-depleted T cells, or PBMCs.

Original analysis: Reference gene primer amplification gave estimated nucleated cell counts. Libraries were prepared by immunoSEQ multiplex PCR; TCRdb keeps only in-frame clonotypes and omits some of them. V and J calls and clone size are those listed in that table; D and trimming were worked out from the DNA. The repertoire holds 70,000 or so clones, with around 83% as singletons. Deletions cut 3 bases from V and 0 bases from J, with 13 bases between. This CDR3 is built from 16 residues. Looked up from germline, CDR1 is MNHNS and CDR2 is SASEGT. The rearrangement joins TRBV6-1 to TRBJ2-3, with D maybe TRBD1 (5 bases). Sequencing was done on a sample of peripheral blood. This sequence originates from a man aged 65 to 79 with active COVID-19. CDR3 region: CASSDGRQRSTDTQYF. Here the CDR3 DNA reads TGTGCCAGCAGTGATGGGCGACAGCGTAGCACAGATACGCAGTATTTT.